The 16 T cell receptor beta chains presented below share a single source sample, sequenced in a study of CD8 T cells in Susac syndrome. Random hexamers were used to reverse transcribe the RNA input (about 0.45 to 1 ug). TCRdb ran MiXCR on the immunoSEQ multiplex PCR reads and lists one entry per CDR3 protein. The sample has 200,000 or so distinct CDR3 sequences; approximately 95% are singletons. The sample taken for sequencing was CD8+ T cells from PBMCs. These TCRs come from a human donor with Susac syndrome.

CDR3 in amino acids: CASSESPSGLTGELFF. The CDR3 DNA reads TGTGCCAGCAGTGAATCACCCAGCGGGTTAACCGGGGAGCTGTTTTTT. V is TRBV6-1 and J is TRBJ2-2, with a tentative D call TRBD2 (6 bases). The CDR3 runs to 16 residues. The germline gives CDR1 MNHNS, CDR2 SASEGT. Between the trimmed V and J ends, which lost 2 bases and 5 bases, there was a span of 15 bases.

This clonotype showed up just once. This chain joins TRBV6-5 and TRBJ1-2; D uncertain. The V and J ends lost 4 bases and 8 bases respectively, with 17 bases between them. The CDR3 length is 14 residues. Looked up from germline, CDR1 is MNHEY and CDR2 is SVGAGI. The CDR3 DNA follows: TGTGCCAGCAGTTTTGGGGATTTAGCTTCGGGCTACACCTTC. Translation: CASSFGDLASGYTF.

This clonotype has a single count. CDR3 nucleotides: TGTGCCAGCAGTCCGAACCCAGGGTACACTGAAGCTTTCTTT. It translates to CASSPNPGYTEAFF. The chain combines TRBV12-3 or TRBV12-4 with TRBJ1-1; perhaps TRBD1 as D (5 bases). V lost 5 bases and J lost 3, with 13 bases in between. The CDR3 length is 14 residues.

The rearrangement uses TRBV6-5 and TRBJ1-2, with a weak D call TRBD1 (6 bases). Germline V gene data show CDR1 as MNHEY and CDR2 as SVGAGI. The CDR3 has 15 amino acids. V was shortened by 4 bases and J by 8 bases, with 20 bases between the two germline ends. CDR3 nucleotide sequence: TGTGCCAGCAGTTTTAATCCGGGACATGAGAGAGGCTACACCTTC. This codes for CASSFNPGHERGYTF.

The chain couples TRBV4-1 to TRBJ1-4; D is perhaps TRBD1 (5 bases). The CDR3 has 17 amino acids. V lost 4 bases and J 0 bases, leaving 15 bases between the germline ends. Germline values: CDR1 MGHRA, CDR2 YSYEKL. In nucleotides, the CDR3 is TGCGCCAGCAGCCGCGCACCCGCGACAGCAACTAATGAAAAACTGTTTTTT. Protein product: CASSRAPATATNEKLFF.

V and J are TRBV18 and TRBJ1-1; 7 nucleotides align to TRBD1. V lost 3 bases and J lost 5; bases outside the gene matches: 9. The V gene's germline CDR1 is KGHSH and CDR2 LQKENI. The CDR3 covers 15 residues. This CDR3 is CASSPLTGSGTEAFF. CDR3 nucleotide sequence: TGTGCCAGCTCACCCCTGACAGGGTCGGGGACTGAAGCTTTCTTT.

This CDR3 is CASSVNRGGTEAFF. The DNA of the CDR3 is TGTGCCAGCAGCGTGAACAGGGGAGGCACTGAAGCTTTCTTT. This chain joins TRBV5-4 and TRBJ1-1; 7 bases agree with TRBD1. Per germline, CDR1 SGHNT and CDR2 YYREEE (reference sequence). The trim removed 4 bases at V and 4 bases at J, leaving 7 bases unmatched. The CDR3 contains 14 residues.

J is TRBJ1-5 and V is TRBV24-1; TRBD1 matches 7 bases. The germline V gene encodes CDR1 KGHDR and CDR2 SFDVKD. The CDR3 runs 13 residues. V lost 7 bases and J lost 7; bases outside the gene matches: 6. CDR3 DNA sequence: TGTGCCACCAGCGACAGGGACGGCCAGCCCCAGCATTTT. Its translation: CATSDRDGQPQHF.

This chain connects TRBV29-1 to TRBJ1-2; D might be TRBD1 (6 bases). The CDR3 has 15 amino acids. Trimming removed 0 bases at V and 0 bases at J, with 11 bases between. Germline V gene lookup returns CDR1 SQVTM and CDR2 ANQGSEA. The CDR3 loop reads CSVEDWNRANYGYTF. The DNA of the CDR3 is TGCAGCGTTGAAGATTGGAACAGGGCTAACTATGGCTACACCTTC. Combining the CDR3 with reference TRBV29-1 and TRBJ1-2 gives the whole variable domain SAVISQKPSRDICQRGTSLTIQCQVDSQVTMMFWYRQQPGQSLTLIATANQGSEATYESGFVIDKFPISRPNLTFSTLTVSNMSPEDSSIYLCSVEDWNRANYGYTFGSGTRLTVV.

This rearrangement joins TRBV10-1 to TRBJ2-2, with 8 bases aligning to TRBD2. Trimming took 2 bases from V and 0 from J; bases not matched to a gene: 2. The germline V gene has CDR1 WNHNN and CDR2 SYGVQD (reference sequence). The CDR3 sequence is 16 residues long. The CDR3, as DNA: TGCGCCAGCAGTGAGGTAGCGGGACCGAACACCGGGGAGCTGTTTTTT. Its translation: CASSEVAGPNTGELFF.

J is TRBJ2-7 and V is TRBV28, with D tentatively TRBD1 (5 bases). Looked up from germline, CDR1 is MDHEN and CDR2 is SYDVKM. Trimming took off 1 base at V and 2 bases at J, with 9 bases between the two ends. The CDR3 contains 14 residues. In nucleotides, the CDR3 is TGTGCCAGCAGTTTATCCGACAGACCCTACGAGCAGTACTTC. It encodes CASSLSDRPYEQYF.

The gene calls are TRBV11-2 and TRBJ1-1, with D perhaps matching TRBD1 (5 bases). Trimming pared 4 bases from V and 1 base from J, leaving 13 bases between. The CDR3 length is 15 residues. Germline CDR1 SGHAT, CDR2 FQNNGV. The CDR3 loop reads CASSYQGTGNTEAFF. In DNA form, the CDR3 reads TGTGCCAGCAGCTATCAGGGTACGGGGAACACTGAAGCTTTCTTT.

The chain couples TRBV29-1 to TRBJ2-4; D possibly corresponds to TRBD2 (6 bases). Germline CDR1 and CDR2: SQVTM and ANQGSEA. The CDR3 length is 11 residues. The CDR3 region is CGGVTQNIQYF. CDR3 DNA sequence: TGCGGAGGGGTAACCCAAAACATTCAGTACTTC.

The chain links TRBV27 to TRBJ2-5, with D perhaps matching TRBD1 (6 bases). V lost 8 bases and J lost 0, with 19 bases in between. This CDR3 region has 16 residues. Looked up from germline, CDR1 is MNHEY and CDR2 is SMNVEV (reference sequence). CDR3 region: CASGPPGHAYQETQYF. CDR3 DNA sequence: TGTGCCAGCGGGCCCCCGGGACACGCGTACCAAGAGACCCAGTACTTC.

The rearrangement links TRBV9 to TRBJ2-7; the D gene is possibly TRBD2 (6 bases). Deletions cut 0 bases from V and 2 bases from J, with 12 bases between. This CDR3 has 15 residues. Germline V gene lookup returns CDR1 SGDLS and CDR2 YYNGEE. CDR3 region: CASSVGGEPAYEQYF. The CDR3 DNA reads as TGTGCCAGCAGCGTAGGGGGGGAGCCGGCCTACGAGCAGTACTTC.

The gene calls are TRBV12-3 or TRBV12-4 and TRBJ1-1; D is ambiguous. Trimming removed 7 bases at V and 8 bases at J, with 17 bases between. The CDR3 totals 13 residues. In DNA form, the CDR3 reads TGTGCCAGCACAGAACCCTACAGCCTCGAAGCTTTCTTT. Protein sequence: CASTEPYSLEAFF.